These 32 T cell receptor beta chains were all obtained from the same sample, sequenced in a study of vaccination effects on CD4 cells after COVID-19. Peptide-pool stimulation followed by sequencing identified expanded antigen-specific CD4+ clonotypes in the ViraFEST assay. Following an approximately 10-day culture, CD4+ T cells were purified. Two-dose vaccination with either BNT162b2 or mRNA-1273 was given to the participants. The protocol was immunoSEQ multiplex PCR, while the TCRdb copy is restricted to in-frame clones and leaves out a portion. The sample lists around 67,000 clones, approximately 81% seen once, with around 1.3% in the top ten. These TCRs' antigens remain unknown. Sample: CD4+ T cells from PBMCs cultured with HCoV-229E spike peptides, taken after COVID-19 vaccination. Receptor source: a human donor who received a COVID-19 vaccine.

In this sample, this clone turned up a few times. CDR3 region: CASSQHKGEGASDTQYF. The CDR3 bases are TGCGCCAGCAGCCAACATAAAGGAGAGGGGGCCTCAGATACGCAGTATTTT. The chain links TRBV4-1 to TRBJ2-3; the match to TRBD1 covers 7 bases. Germline CDR1 is MGHRA and CDR2 is YSYEKL. The CDR3 covers 17 residues. After removal of 2 bases from V and 4 bases from J, the junction contained 12 bases not matched to a gene.

V gene TRBV2 combines with J gene TRBJ2-5; D ambiguous. Deletions cut 7 bases from V and 1 base from J, with 7 bases between. The germline V gene encodes CDR1 SNHLY and CDR2 FYNNEI. The length of the CDR3 is 12 residues. In DNA form, the CDR3 reads TGTGCCAGCACCTACTTCCAAGAGACCCAGTACTTC. Translated: CASTYFQETQYF.

The chain has TRBV19 and TRBJ1-2; TRBD1 is a possible D gene (6 bases). Trimming shortened V by 6 bases and J by 7 bases, and 12 bases separated the two germline ends. The CDR3 is made up of 12 amino acids. Germline V gene lookup returns CDR1 LNHDA and CDR2 SQIVND (reference sequence). The CDR3, as DNA: TGTGCCAGTAGATATGGACAGATTGGCTACACCTTC. Translating gives CASRYGQIGYTF.

The gene calls are TRBV5-8 and TRBJ2-5, with 7 bases lining up with TRBD2. V dropped 5 bases and J dropped 5; count of bases not matched to a gene: 12. The CDR3 totals 15 residues. Germline CDR1 reads SGHTS; CDR2 reads YDEGEE. In DNA form, the CDR3 reads TGTGCCAGCAGGCTTACAAGACTAGCCACCGAGACCCAGTACTTC. Translating it yields CASRLTRLATETQYF.

This clone was observed once. The gene calls are TRBV11-3 and TRBJ2-3; D is uncertain. The germline gives CDR1 SGHNT, CDR2 YENEEA. CDR3 size: 14 residues. V was cut by 5 bases and J by 2 bases, with 11 bases left in between. CDR3 sequence reads: CASSLGFPTDTQYF. CDR3 nucleotides: TGTGCCAGCAGCCTGGGGTTTCCCACAGATACGCAGTATTTT.

The CDR3 DNA follows: TGCGCCAGCAGCCAAGTACGGGGACAGGGAGACACTGAAGCTTTCTTT. Translating gives CASSQVRGQGDTEAFF. The V call is TRBV4-1, the J call TRBJ1-1, with 9 nucleotides matching TRBD1. CDR1 is MGHRA and CDR2 is YSYEKL in the germline V gene. The J segment lost 3 bases and the V segment lost 1 base, leaving 6 bases of the junction unmatched. The CDR3 has 16 amino acids.

The chain carries TRBV28 and TRBJ2-4; 11 bases match TRBD2. Germline CDR1 is MDHEN and CDR2 is SYDVKM. Trimming cost V 1 base and J 2 bases; bases outside gene matches: 7. This CDR3 comprises 18 residues. The CDR3 loop is CASSLYSGGAFTKNIQYF. The CDR3 DNA is TGTGCCAGCAGTTTATATAGCGGGGGGGCGTTTACCAAAAACATTCAGTACTTC.

For the CDR3, the DNA is TGTGCCAGCAGCTTCGGTACCGGGACTAGCGGGGGTAGAACCGGGGAGCTGTTTTTT. This gives the protein CASSFGTGTSGGRTGELFF. The rearrangement uses TRBV11-3 and TRBJ2-2; 14 bases align to TRBD2. Trimming cost V 3 bases and J 5 bases; bases outside gene matches: 11. There are 19 residues in the CDR3. Germline V gives CDR1 SGHNT, CDR2 YENEEA.

V is TRBV7-2 and J is TRBJ1-5; TRBD1 agrees at 7 bases. Germline values: CDR1 SGHTA, CDR2 FQGNSA. The CDR3 is made up of 17 amino acids. V was pared by 5 bases and J by 0 bases, with 10 bases of the junction left unmatched. CDR3 loop: CASSLYWTGPSNQPQHF. CDR3 coding DNA: TGTGCCAGCAGCCTTTATTGGACAGGACCTAGCAATCAGCCCCAGCATTTT. The full variable domain, with the rest looked up from reference TRBV7-2 and TRBJ1-5, is GAGVSQSPSNKVTEKGKDVELRCDPISGHTALYWYRQSLGQGLEFLIYFQGNSAPDKSGLPSDRFSAERTGGSVSTLTIQRTQQEDSAVYLCASSLYWTGPSNQPQHFGDGTRLSIL.

This chain connects TRBV28 to TRBJ1-5; TRBD1 is a possible D gene (5 bases). Looked up from germline, CDR1 is MDHEN and CDR2 is SYDVKM. The CDR3 contains 12 residues. With 7 bases removed from V and 4 bases from J, the gap between germline ends came to 8 bases. The CDR3 reads CASKRGNQPQHF. The CDR3 DNA reads as TGTGCCAGCAAACGGGGGAATCAGCCCCAGCATTTT. Together with reference TRBV28 and TRBJ1-5, the CDR3 gives the full variable domain: DVKVTQSSRYLVKRTGEKVFLECVQDMDHENMFWYRQDPGLGLRLIYFSYDVKMKEKGDIPEGYSVSREKKERFSLILESASTNQTSMYLCASKRGNQPQHFGDGTRLSIL.

The chain recombines TRBV5-4 with TRBJ2-1; 8 positions agree with TRBD2. Trimming removed 4 bases from V and 6 bases from J; junction bases left unmatched: 3. The CDR3 has 13 residues. Germline CDR1 SGHNT, CDR2 YYREEE (reference sequence). The CDR3 DNA reads as TGTGCCAGCAGCCGGGAGGGGGGCAATGAGCAGTTCTTC. Translation gives CASSREGGNEQFF.

This clone was found once. The rearrangement joins TRBV5-4 to TRBJ1-6; D is unclear. The CDR3 extends over 14 amino acids. Trimming left V 0 bases short and J 5 bases short, with 6 bases between. Looked up from germline, CDR1 is SGHNT and CDR2 is YYREEE (reference sequence). CDR3 bases: TGTGCCAGCAGCTTGGAGTCACATAATTCACCCCTCCACTTT. Protein product: CASSLESHNSPLHF.

CDR3 DNA sequence: TGCGCCAGCGGACCAGGCAGCAATCAGCCCCAGCATTTT. It is translated as CASGPGSNQPQHF. This chain connects TRBV4-1 to TRBJ1-5; D call uncertain. In germline, CDR1 is MGHRA, CDR2 YSYEKL. Trimming cost V 8 bases and J 1 base, with 9 bases left between them. CDR3 length equals 13 residues.

The CDR3 nucleotides read TGTGCCAGCAGTGACTCTCCCTCGGACGAGCAGTACGTC. It specifies CASSDSPSDEQYV. This chain joins TRBV6-5 and TRBJ2-7; D not certain. CDR3 length: 13 amino acids. CDR1 is MNHEY and CDR2 is SVGAGI in the germline V gene.

The V gene is TRBV4-1, the J gene TRBJ1-3; perhaps TRBD1 as D (6 bases). The CDR3 is 17 amino acids. Per the germline V gene, CDR1 is MGHRA and CDR2 is YSYEKL. V lost 2 bases to trimming and J lost 1 base, with 15 bases between them. As DNA, the CDR3 is TGCGCCAGCAGCCAAAAGTCGACAGGTGAATCTGGAAACACCATATATTTT. Translated: CASSQKSTGESGNTIYF.

The rearrangement uses TRBV24-1 and TRBJ2-1; weak D call: TRBD2 (6 bases). V lost 1 base and J 0 bases, leaving 12 bases between the germline ends. The CDR3 is 17 amino acids. Germline lookup yields CDR1 KGHDR and CDR2 SFDVKD. CDR3 amino acids: CATSDLRAGSSYNEQFF. The DNA of the CDR3 is TGTGCCACCAGTGATTTACGGGCGGGGAGCTCCTACAATGAGCAGTTCTTC.

The chain is built from TRBV5-4 and TRBJ1-4; D remains ambiguous. The CDR3 covers 16 residues. Germline V gives CDR1 SGHNT, CDR2 YYREEE (reference sequence). Trimming left V 3 bases short and J 0 bases short, with 12 bases between. The CDR3 DNA reads as TGTGCCAGCAGCTCAAACGGACGGGCAACTAATGAAAAACTGTTTTTT. This encodes CASSSNGRATNEKLFF.

The chain couples TRBV24-1 to TRBJ1-1; D is ambiguous. This CDR3 is built from 13 residues. Germline CDR1 is KGHDR and CDR2 is SFDVKD. V was cut by 12 bases and J by 0 bases, with 13 bases left in between. The CDR3 DNA is TGTGCCTCCTCAGACGGGATGAACACTGAAGCTTTCTTT. It yields the protein CASSDGMNTEAFF.

The chain links TRBV4-1 to TRBJ2-5, with D maybe TRBD1 (6 bases). There are 14 residues in the CDR3. V was cut by 1 base and J by 7 bases, with 13 bases left in between. In germline, CDR1 is MGHRA, CDR2 YSYEKL. The CDR3 DNA reads TGCGCCAGCAGCCAAGGGGTCTCAGGGGCGACCCAGTACTTC. As protein: CASSQGVSGATQYF.

The V call is TRBV6-4, the J call TRBJ2-3; 7 nucleotides line up with TRBD1. This CDR3 is built from 15 residues. V gave up 3 bases and J gave up 3 bases; unmatched junction bases: 6. CDR1 and CDR2 (germline): MRHNA, SNTAGT. The CDR3 here is CASSEWYRGTDTQYF. In DNA, the CDR3 is TGTGCCAGCAGTGAATGGTACAGGGGAACAGATACGCAGTATTTT.

V is TRBV7-8 and J is TRBJ1-2; 7 bases align to TRBD1. CDR3 size: 15 residues. V lost 5 bases and J lost 8; bases outside the gene matches: 14. Germline V gene lookup returns CDR1 SGHVS and CDR2 FQNEAQ. The CDR3: CASSRGPGGSRGYTF. For the CDR3, the DNA is TGTGCCAGCAGCCGTGGCCCAGGGGGATCGAGGGGCTACACCTTC. The full variable domain, with the rest looked up from reference TRBV7-8 and TRBJ1-2, is GAGVSQSPRYKVAKRGQDVALRCDPISGHVSLFWYQQALGQGPEFLTYFQNEAQLDKSGLPSDRFFAERPEGSVSTLKIQRTQQEDSAVYLCASSRGPGGSRGYTFGSGTRLTVV.

The rearrangement links TRBV3-1 (or the pseudogene TRBV3-2) to TRBJ1-5; no firm D call. CDR1 and CDR2 (germline): LGHDT, YNNKEL (reference sequence). This CDR3 contains 14 residues. The germline V and J ends were trimmed by 3 bases and 3 bases, with 9 bases remaining between them. Here the CDR3 reads CASSQGMNNQPQHF. Here the CDR3 DNA reads TGTGCCAGCAGCCAGGGTATGAACAATCAGCCCCAGCATTTT.

This clone appeared a single time. CDR3 protein: CARGDRYTGELFF. The CDR3 nucleotides read TGTGCCAGAGGGGACAGATACACCGGGGAGCTGTTTTTT. The rearrangement joins TRBV7-2 to TRBJ2-2, with 7 bases fitting TRBD1. Germline V lookup: CDR1 SGHTA, CDR2 FQGNSA. CDR3 size: 13 residues. Unmatched junction bases numbered 4, after V lost 9 bases and J lost 3 bases.

The chain couples TRBV5-6 to TRBJ1-2, with TRBD1 matching over 9 bases. The CDR3 runs to 15 residues. CDR1 SGHDT and CDR2 YYEEEE come from the germline V gene. With 3 bases clipped from V and 8 bases from J, the junction kept 11 bases outside the gene matches. CDR3 coding DNA: TGTGCCAGCAGCTCCCCCGGGACAGGGAGGCTCGGCTACACCTTC. It is translated as CASSSPGTGRLGYTF.

The V call is TRBV30, the J call TRBJ1-5, with D tentatively TRBD1 (6 bases). V dropped 0 bases and J dropped 5 bases, with 14 bases sitting between them. This CDR3 has 15 residues. From germline, CDR1 is GTSNPN and CDR2 SVGIG (reference sequence). In DNA form, the CDR3 reads TGTGCCTGGAGTGTAAGGGGGAACGGGGATCAGCCCCAGCATTTT. This sequence encodes CAWSVRGNGDQPQHF.

In this sample, this clone turned up a few times. The V and J genes are TRBV11-3 and TRBJ2-2, with D tentatively TRBD2 (6 bases). The CDR3 sequence is 14 residues long. Looked up from germline, CDR1 is SGHNT and CDR2 is YENEEA. Trimming left V 0 bases short and J 7 bases short, with 9 bases between. This chain's CDR3 is CASSLDHGGGELFF. The CDR3 region has the DNA TGTGCCAGCAGCTTAGACCACGGGGGCGGGGAGCTGTTTTTT.

The CDR3 here is CASSARTAEETQYF. The CDR3 DNA follows: TGTGCCAGTAGTGCCAGGACAGCAGAAGAGACCCAGTACTTC. This chain joins TRBV19 and TRBJ2-5; maybe TRBD1 (6 bases). The CDR3 contains 14 residues. V lost 5 bases and J lost 3, with 13 bases in between. In germline, CDR1 is LNHDA, CDR2 SQIVND (reference sequence).

This clone was picked up one time. The chain recombines TRBV24-1 with TRBJ1-5; D not certain. CDR3 size: 14 residues. The germline V and J ends were trimmed by 4 bases and 1 base, with 7 bases remaining between them. Germline values: CDR1 KGHDR, CDR2 SFDVKD. CDR3 region: CATSEAPSNQPQHF. CDR3 bases: TGTGCCACCAGTGAGGCCCCCAGCAATCAGCCCCAGCATTTT.

This rearrangement joins TRBV10-3 to TRBJ2-1; D tentatively fits TRBD1 or TRBD2 (5 bases each). Germline CDR1 ENHRY, CDR2 SYGVKD. Trimming cost V 10 bases and J 5 bases, with 12 bases left between them. The CDR3 sequence is 12 residues long. The CDR3 DNA reads as TGTGCCACCCGCAGAGGGGACAATGAGCAGTTCTTC. Translated, it gives CATRRGDNEQFF.

The chain recombines TRBV10-3 with TRBJ1-4; D gene uncertain. The CDR3 length is 15 residues. CDR1 is ENHRY, CDR2 SYGVKD, per germline. V shed 10 bases and J shed 3 bases, with 18 bases lying between them. The DNA for the CDR3 is TGTGCCACCGGCCCCAGCGGGAGGGCTAATGAAAAACTGTTTTTT. Translated, it gives CATGPSGRANEKLFF.

The rearrangement links TRBV28 to TRBJ1-5; perhaps TRBD1 as D (6 bases). Germline CDR1 and CDR2: MDHEN and SYDVKM. The CDR3 is 15 residues long. Trimming stripped 5 bases from V and 5 bases from J, with 16 bases between. CDR3 residues: CASSIHGQIHQPQHF. The CDR3 bases are TGTGCCAGCAGTATCCACGGACAGATTCATCAGCCCCAGCATTTT.

This clone was seen only a few times. The J gene is TRBJ2-1, the V gene TRBV9; unclear D gene. V lost 0 bases, J lost 1 base, and 11 bases lay in between. CDR3 length: 16 amino acids. Germline V gene lookup returns CDR1 SGDLS and CDR2 YYNGEE. The CDR3 DNA reads TGTGCCAGCAGCGTAGATCCGCTATCATCCTACAATGAGCAGTTCTTC. It specifies CASSVDPLSSYNEQFF.